The clone carrying this TCR beta chain was recorded once. This sample is drawn from a study of control samples from healthy donors and cancer patients. CDR3 size: 15 residues. Sequencing was performed with immunoSEQ multiplex PCR; in TCRdb, only in-frame clones are kept and a portion is missing. The data show fewer than 200,000 clones, 85% to 90% seen once. The origin of this receptor is a woman between 50 and 59 years old in good health. Sequencing was carried out using blood. The chain joins TRBV7-5 to TRBJ2-5; the table's D call TRBD1 went unverified against the DNA. TRBV7-5 is listed as a pseudogene. Here the CDR3 DNA reads TGTGCCAGAAGCTTAGCAGGATATATCCAAGAGACCCAGTACTTC. Residues: CARSLAGYIQETQYF.